The 25 T cell receptor beta chains reported below all come from one sample, sequenced in a study of T cell responses to AZD1222 COVID-19 vaccine. Measured with immunoSEQ multiplex PCR; TCRdb has only the in-frame clones, and not every one. The repertoire holds some 150,000 clones, 85% to 95% seen once, with about 1.6% in the top ten. The material sequenced was peripheral blood, taken 28 days after the second AZD1222 dose. These receptors originate from an adult who received the AZD1222 COVID-19 vaccine.

The rearrangement uses TRBV9 and TRBJ2-5; a possible D gene is TRBD1 (5 bases). The length of the CDR3 is 17 residues. V lost 4 bases and J 7 bases, leaving 26 bases between the germline ends. The V gene's germline CDR1 is SGDLS and CDR2 YYNGEE. The CDR3 spells CASSPRVGPRIRVTQYF. CDR3 coding DNA: TGTGCCAGCAGCCCCAGGGTTGGTCCTCGGATCCGGGTGACCCAGTACTTC.

The chain uses TRBV10-3 and TRBJ2-5; D gene ambiguous. Trimming left V 3 bases short and J 4 bases short, with 12 bases between. The length of the CDR3 is 14 residues. Germline V gives CDR1 ENHRY, CDR2 SYGVKD. The CDR3 is CAISDLGEVETQYF. The CDR3 DNA reads as TGTGCCATCAGTGATTTGGGTGAGGTAGAGACCCAGTACTTC.

The rearrangement joins TRBV5-1 to TRBJ2-6; D not certain. The CDR3 has 16 amino acids. V lost 4 bases and J lost 0, with 11 bases in between. Germline lookup yields CDR1 SGHRS and CDR2 YFSETQ. Here the CDR3 reads CASSHGRNSGANVLTF. The CDR3 coding sequence is TGCGCCAGCAGCCACGGACGGAACTCTGGGGCCAACGTCCTGACTTTC.

The rearrangement joins TRBV27 to TRBJ1-6; 7 positions agree with TRBD1. CDR3 size: 15 residues. Trimming removed 2 bases from V and 10 bases from J; junction bases left unmatched: 8. Germline CDR1 is MNHEY and CDR2 is SMNVEV (reference sequence). The CDR3 DNA follows: TGTGCCAGCAGTTTAGATCAGACAGGGTACTCACCCCTCCACTTT. Translating gives CASSLDQTGYSPLHF.

This clone was picked up one time. The chain joins TRBV3-1 (or the pseudogene TRBV3-2) to TRBJ2-7; no clear D. The CDR3 is 14 amino acids. V dropped 1 base and J dropped 12 bases, with 19 bases sitting between them. The germline V gene has CDR1 LGHDT and CDR2 YNNKEL (reference sequence). The CDR3 DNA reads TGTGCCAGCAGCCAAGCGGTAAAAATGCGAGTTCTGTACTTC. Translated, it gives CASSQAVKMRVLYF.

The chain employs TRBV7-3 and TRBJ1-1; maybe TRBD1 (6 bases). V lost 0 bases, J lost 3 bases, and 11 bases lay in between. CDR1 is SGHTA, CDR2 FQGTGA, per germline. The CDR3 runs to 15 residues. This CDR3 is CASSLTQAGDTEAFF. CDR3 coding DNA: TGTGCCAGCAGCTTAACACAGGCAGGGGACACTGAAGCTTTCTTT.

The rearrangement joins TRBV5-5 to TRBJ1-1; D is perhaps TRBD1 (5 bases). The V gene lost 1 base and the J gene lost 8 bases, with 15 bases spanning the gap. The CDR3 contains 14 residues. Germline V gene sequence: CDR1 SGHKS, CDR2 YYEKEE (reference sequence). This CDR3 is CASSLRGVPSEAFF. The DNA for the CDR3 is TGTGCCAGCAGCTTGAGGGGAGTTCCCTCAGAAGCTTTCTTT.

V is TRBV19 and J is TRBJ2-3, with 12 bases matching TRBD2. V lost 1 base to trimming and J lost 2 bases; unmatched junction nucleotides: 7. The V gene's germline CDR1 is LNHDA and CDR2 SQIVND (reference sequence). This CDR3 has 18 amino acids. The DNA of the CDR3 is TGTGCCAGTAGTATAGGGGTAACTAGCGGGGGGTTCACAGATACGCAGTATTTT. It yields the protein CASSIGVTSGGFTDTQYF.

J is TRBJ2-2 and V is TRBV6-2 or TRBV6-3, with TRBD2 matching 7 bases. The CDR3 loop spans 14 amino acids. The V and J ends lost 6 bases and 6 bases, in that order; junction bases with no gene match: 7. In germline, CDR1 is MNHEY, CDR2 SVGEGT. In DNA, the CDR3 is TGTGCCAGCAGCCGCCGGGAGGCCTCCGGGGAGCTGTTTTTT. It codes for CASSRREASGELFF.

V and J are TRBV25-1 and TRBJ2-3; 7 bases fit TRBD1. Trimming took 5 bases from V and 4 from J; bases not matched to a gene: 18. CDR3 length: 18 residues. CDR1 MGHDK and CDR2 SYGVNS come from the germline V gene. In DNA, the CDR3 is TGTGCCAGCAGTCCAAATCGGGCCGGGACAGTTCGATCAGATACGCAGTATTTT. This sequence encodes CASSPNRAGTVRSDTQYF.

The chain has TRBV18 and TRBJ2-3; D is perhaps TRBD2 (5 bases). In germline, CDR1 is KGHSH, CDR2 LQKENI. V was trimmed by 6 bases and J by 6 bases, leaving 16 bases between them. The length of the CDR3 is 14 residues. The CDR3 region has the DNA TGTGCCAGCTCCCCAGCCTCTTCGGGGGATACGCAGTATTTT. Encoded protein: CASSPASSGDTQYF. The complete variable domain, with remaining parts taken from reference TRBV18 and TRBJ2-3, reads NAGVMQNPRHLVRRRGQEARLRCSPMKGHSHVYWYRQLPEEGLKFMVYLQKENIIDESGMPKERFSAEFPKEGPSILRIQQVVRGDSAAYFCASSPASSGDTQYFGPGTRLTVL.

Written as DNA, the CDR3 is TGTGCCAGCAGTACAGGGGGCGCCAGTGGCTACACCTTC. This codes for CASSTGGASGYTF. The rearrangement links TRBV14 to TRBJ1-2, with 9 bases lining up with TRBD1. The CDR3 is made up of 13 amino acids. The trim removed 6 bases at V and 7 bases at J, leaving 6 bases unmatched. The V gene's germline CDR1 is SGHDN and CDR2 FVKESK.

This sequence joins TRBV6-5 and TRBJ2-3, with 9 bases aligning to TRBD2. This CDR3 is 15 amino acids long. V trimming: 6 bases; J trimming: 2 bases; junction bases outside the gene matches: 6. Germline lookup yields CDR1 MNHEY and CDR2 SVGAGI. The CDR3 coding sequence is TGTGCCAGCAGGCATAGCGGGAGTCACACAGATACGCAGTATTTT. Protein: CASRHSGSHTDTQYF.

The chain combines TRBV13 with TRBJ1-2; D may be TRBD1 (6 bases). Germline V lookup: CDR1 PRHDT, CDR2 FYEKMQ (reference sequence). With 5 bases removed from V and 1 base from J, the gap between germline ends came to 17 bases. This CDR3 contains 16 residues. CDR3 sequence: CASSPSGALINYGYTF. The CDR3, as DNA: TGTGCCAGCAGCCCCTCGGGGGCCTTAATTAACTATGGCTACACCTTC.

The genes are TRBV18 and TRBJ1-2; 9 bases agree with TRBD1. V lost 5 bases to trimming and J lost 6 bases; unmatched junction nucleotides: 7. The CDR3 loop spans 14 amino acids. Germline CDR1 and CDR2: KGHSH and LQKENI. CDR3: CASSGKQGADGYTF. The CDR3 coding sequence is TGTGCCAGCTCAGGGAAACAGGGGGCAGATGGCTACACCTTC.

This clone was observed a handful of times. The genes are TRBV7-6 and TRBJ1-3; D remains ambiguous. The germline V gene encodes CDR1 SGHVS and CDR2 FNYEAQ. The CDR3 loop spans 15 amino acids. V lost 4 bases and J lost 2, with 12 bases in between. CDR3 in DNA: TGTGCCAGCAGCTCAGTGGGGTCCACTGGAAACACCATATATTTT. Translating it yields CASSSVGSTGNTIYF.

A single count supports this clone. The CDR3 sequence is CAISRAGTSDGYTF. As DNA, the CDR3 is TGTGCCATCAGTAGGGCCGGGACAAGTGATGGCTACACCTTC. The chain employs TRBV10-3 and TRBJ1-2; TRBD1 is a possible D gene (6 bases). The CDR3 totals 14 residues. V was pared by 5 bases and J by 6 bases, with 16 bases between. CDR1 and CDR2 from the germline V gene are ENHRY and SYGVKD.

V is TRBV19 and J is TRBJ1-1, with D hard to call. Germline V gene data show CDR1 as LNHDA and CDR2 as SQIVND (reference sequence). This CDR3 has 15 residues. Trimming took 2 bases from V and 0 from J, leaving 10 bases between them. The CDR3, as DNA: TGTGCCAGTAGTATAATGGGTACGATGAACACTGAAGCTTTCTTT. Residues: CASSIMGTMNTEAFF.

A single count supports this clone. The CDR3 nucleotides read TGCGCCAGCAGCCAAGCTAGCGGGGGCCGTGGAGATACGCAGTATTTT. This codes for CASSQASGGRGDTQYF. This chain connects TRBV4-1 to TRBJ2-3; 10 bases match TRBD2. The germline CDR1 and CDR2 sequences are MGHRA and YSYEKL. The trim removed 1 base at V and 5 bases at J, leaving 6 bases unmatched. CDR3 length: 16 amino acids.

The chain recombines TRBV20-1 with TRBJ2-5; D is ambiguous. The CDR3 covers 11 residues. The germline CDR1 and CDR2 sequences are DFQATT and SNEGSKA (reference sequence). Trimming shortened V by 5 bases and J by 1 base, and 5 bases separated the two germline ends. The CDR3: CSAFIQETQYF. CDR3 sequence (DNA): TGCAGTGCTTTCATCCAAGAGACCCAGTACTTC.

The chain has TRBV19 and TRBJ1-4, with D unresolved. The CDR3 length is 15 residues. V gave up 5 bases and J gave up 0 bases, with 10 bases separating them. From germline, CDR1 is LNHDA and CDR2 SQIVND (reference sequence). CDR3 coding DNA: TGTGCCAGTAGTCCCCTACCAGCAACTAATGAAAAACTGTTTTTT. It specifies CASSPLPATNEKLFF. Full variable domain (remainder filled in from reference TRBV19 and TRBJ1-4): DGGITQSPKYLFRKEGQNVTLSCEQNLNHDAMYWYRQDPGQGLRLIYYSQIVNDFQKGDIAEGYSVSREKKESFPLTVTSAQKNPTAFYLCASSPLPATNEKLFFGSGTQLSVL.

This chain joins TRBV11-3 and TRBJ2-7; TRBD1 matches at 7 bases. The CDR3 length is 16 residues. Germline V CDR1 and CDR2: SGHNT, YENEEA. V dropped 5 bases and J dropped 2; count of bases not matched to a gene: 12. In DNA form, the CDR3 reads TGTGCCAGCAGCCTACGAGGACAGGTGGGGGCCTACGAGCAGTACTTC. Protein product: CASSLRGQVGAYEQYF.

CDR3: CASRGTGGDAGELFF. The DNA for the CDR3 is TGTGCCAGCAGGGGGACAGGGGGCGACGCCGGGGAGCTGTTTTTT. The chain recombines TRBV28 with TRBJ2-2; TRBD1 matches at 12 bases. Germline-derived CDR1 and CDR2 are MDHEN and SYDVKM. Germline trimming cut 6 bases from V and 6 bases from J; bases unmatched to any gene: 5. The CDR3 length is 15 residues.

The V and J genes are TRBV5-1 and TRBJ1-1; a possible D gene is TRBD1 (5 bases). V was pared by 0 bases and J by 4 bases, with 13 bases between. Germline CDR1 SGHRS, CDR2 YFSETQ. This CDR3 spans 15 amino acids. The CDR3 region is CASSLGDVRGTEAFF. The CDR3, as DNA: TGCGCCAGCAGCTTGGGGGACGTCCGCGGCACTGAAGCTTTCTTT.

CDR3 bases: TGTGCCAGCTCGTCGGGTAGGGGCAACTATGGCTACACCTTC. This gives the protein CASSSGRGNYGYTF. The chain recombines TRBV27 with TRBJ1-2; weak D call: TRBD1 (5 bases). Trimming shortened V by 8 bases and J by 2 bases, and 15 bases separated the two germline ends. Germline values: CDR1 MNHEY, CDR2 SMNVEV (reference sequence). CDR3 length: 14 amino acids.